This T cell receptor (beta chain) was sequenced in a study of blood T cell repertoires in COVID-19 (dated by TCRdb to 2020 to 2021). Notes on the research overall: Collaborator samples came from the United States, Italy and Spain and covered acute and convalescent phases of COVID-19. The prospective study material was composed of cDNA or gDNA derived from T cells, B-cell-depleted T cells, or PBMCs. Subjects who had been exposed to COVID-19, were actively infected with it, or had recovered from it provided the deeply sampled blood TCRbeta repertoires that made up the dataset. A freely available public database, intended as a resource for researchers studying the immune response to SARS-CoV-2, is where the repertoires were released. Samples were obtained from the ongoing ImmuneRACE study (first 160 participants) and from about 1,300 subjects provided by 6 global collaborators. A de-identified subject ID, COVID-19 status, age in years and sex were almost always included in the sample metadata. Where HLA class I and class II types were available, the types were taken from metadata supplied by the sample provider, not from assay-based typing.

Results and caveats for the whole study, not just this receptor: The quantity of clinical and demographic metadata differed by source and by participant and was supplied without curation.

The immunoSEQ Assay, a bias-controlled multiplex PCR, was used to amplify TCRbeta CDR3 regions from genomic DNA. From the authors' description of their analysis: The number of nucleated cells in each sample was estimated from the amplification of reference gene primers within the assay. To quantify the absolute abundance of each unique TCRbeta CDR3 rearrangement, sequence reads were collapsed and filtered. For each sample, productive Simpson clonality was calculated as the square root of Simpson's diversity index over productive rearrangements. Here the immuneACCESS table is served through TCRdb, limited to in-frame sequences with V and J called. Missing clones are a known gap in these copies; in checked studies unresolved V genes cover under half, and the rest lacks a known reason. The D gene and trimming were derived from the DNA, and the V and J assignments and clone size from that table. The sample table lists approximately 92,000 clones, 82% of them with a count of one. The ten largest clones add up to more than 15% of the sample.

Each collaborating institution followed its own protocols to collect whole blood in K2EDTA tubes. Collaborator samples were shipped for TCRbeta analysis as frozen whole blood, isolated PBMCs, or DNA extracted from either sample type. Details on this clone: The target of this receptor is not known. Base-call qualities are not available, and no considerably larger clone is one nucleotide away.

V is cut back by 7 bases and J by 7 bases, with 10 bases in the junction unmatched. The CDR3 sequence holds 14 residues, the cysteine and phenylalanine included. Just the 42-base CDR3 DNA is kept, in frame starting at base 1. Taken from the germline V gene (reference sequence), the CDR1 and CDR2 loops are LNHDA and SQIVND. This TCR was sampled from an elderly man with acute or convalescent COVID-19. The chain is made from TRBV19 and TRBJ1-5, with TRBD1 identical over 7 junction bases. Input material: peripheral blood. Here is the DNA: TGTGCCAGTACCTCGACAGGGTTTCAGCAGCCCCAGCATTTT. Translated, this is CASTSTGFQQPQHF.